This T cell receptor beta chain was captured by sequencing in a study of T cell responses to AZD1222 COVID-19 vaccine. General observations from the study: Reports indicate that nearly half of spike-specific TCRs are directed at unmutated variant regions.

Second-dose timings of about 4 or about 12 weeks were pooled. CDR3 size: 16 residues. V lost 4 bases to trimming and J lost 2 bases; unmatched junction nucleotides: 9. CDR1 and CDR2 (germline): MNHEY, SMNVEV (reference sequence). As for this clone: Its antigen is undetermined.

Sequencing used immunoSEQ multiplex PCR; TCRdb keeps in-frame clones, though not all of them. Found here are 95,000 to 100,000 clones, 80% to 95% of them singletons; the top ten hold approximately 9%. The rearrangement uses TRBV27 and TRBJ2-7, with 9 nucleotides matching TRBD2. This clonotype was obtained from an adult who received the AZD1222 COVID-19 vaccine. This specimen was peripheral blood, taken 28 days after the second AZD1222 dose. Written as DNA, the CDR3 is TGTGCCAGCAGTTCTTCAGCGGGAGGCCCCGCCTACGAGCAGTACTTC. This codes for CASSSSAGGPAYEQYF.